This TCR beta chain was captured in a study of T-cell memory formation after mild COVID-19. Germline CDR1 reads ENHRY; CDR2 reads SYGVKD. The CDR3 length is 14 residues. The ends lost 5 bases at V and 7 bases at J; junction bases unmatched: 8. TCRdb called the 5' RACE reads again in MiXCR, with one record for every CDR3 protein. The data show about 350,000 distinct CDR3 sequences, approximately 13% seen once. The chain recombines TRBV10-3 with TRBJ2-7, with 10 bases identical to TRBD1. Sequenced: PBMCs or a T cell subset sorted from them (not recorded which). This sequence was found in a man aged 18 to 30 who had mild COVID-19 (a few samples of this study predate the infection). Cell type and time point are not known. CDR3 sequence (DNA): TGTGCCATCAGTAACCGGGACAGGGGTGGTGAGCAGTACTTC. Its protein is CAISNRDRGGEQYF.